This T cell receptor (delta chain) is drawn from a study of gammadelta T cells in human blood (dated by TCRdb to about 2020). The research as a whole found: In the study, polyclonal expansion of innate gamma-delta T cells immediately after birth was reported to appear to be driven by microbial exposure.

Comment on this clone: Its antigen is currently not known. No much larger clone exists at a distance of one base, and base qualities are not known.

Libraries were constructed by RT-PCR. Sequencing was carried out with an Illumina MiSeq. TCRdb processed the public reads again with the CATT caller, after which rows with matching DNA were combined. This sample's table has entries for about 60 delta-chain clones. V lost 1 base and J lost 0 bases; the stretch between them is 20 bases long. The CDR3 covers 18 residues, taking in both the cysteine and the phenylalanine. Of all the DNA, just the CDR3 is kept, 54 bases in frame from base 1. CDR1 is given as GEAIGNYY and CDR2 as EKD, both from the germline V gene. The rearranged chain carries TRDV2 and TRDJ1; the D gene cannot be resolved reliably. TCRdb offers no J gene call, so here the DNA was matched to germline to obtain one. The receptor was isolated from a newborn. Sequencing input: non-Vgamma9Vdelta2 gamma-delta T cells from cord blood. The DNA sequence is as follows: TGTGCCTGTGACACGAGGGAACCTCTTGCGGAATACACCGATAAACTCATCTTT. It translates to CACDTREPLAEYTDKLIF.